This TCR beta chain was sequenced for a study of beta chain features in type 1 diabetes. Study-level background: When patients were set against healthy donors, age, gender and cell yields were similar. Study findings and constraints: Insertions were fewer and deletions more numerous at VDJ junctions in type 1 diabetes patients.

Concerning this clone: The antigen remains undetermined.

Germline-derived CDR1 and CDR2 are LGHNA and YSLEER. The CDR3 sequence is 16 residues long. V shed 4 bases, J shed 3 bases, and the junction held 7 bases outside the gene matches. The sequenced template was cDNA made from the entire isolated RNA. Profiled with immunoSEQ multiplex PCR; TCRdb holds only in-frame clones, not every one. The sample holds hundreds of thousands of clones, around 16% seen once. The J gene is TRBJ2-7, the V gene TRBV4-3; 12 bases fit TRBD1. This receptor was obtained from a man between 18 and 35 years old in good health. The sequenced material came from naive CD4+ T cells from blood. The CDR3 coding sequence is TGCGCCAGCAGCCGTGGAGGGACAGGGGGCCACTACGAGCAGTACTTC. Translation: CASSRGGTGGHYEQYF.